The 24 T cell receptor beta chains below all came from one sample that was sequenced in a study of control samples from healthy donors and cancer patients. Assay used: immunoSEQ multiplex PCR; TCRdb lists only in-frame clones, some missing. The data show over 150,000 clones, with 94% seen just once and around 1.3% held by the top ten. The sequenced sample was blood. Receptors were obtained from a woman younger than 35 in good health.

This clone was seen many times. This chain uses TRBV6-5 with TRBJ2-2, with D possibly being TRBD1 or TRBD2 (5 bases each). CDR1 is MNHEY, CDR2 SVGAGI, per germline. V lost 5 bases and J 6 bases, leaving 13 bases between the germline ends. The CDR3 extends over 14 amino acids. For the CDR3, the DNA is TGTGCCAGCAGTATGGGGGTCAGGGCCGGGGAGCTGTTTTTT. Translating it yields CASSMGVRAGELFF.

Here the CDR3 DNA reads TGTGCCAGCTCAGGGGTCGCGTTTGGTAATGAGCAGTTCTTC. It is translated as CASSGVAFGNEQFF. V and J are TRBV19 and TRBJ2-1, with D possibly TRBD1 on 6 matching bases. Germline CDR1 is LNHDA and CDR2 is SQIVND (reference sequence). This CDR3 has 14 amino acids. V was shortened by 9 bases and J by 7 bases, with 19 bases between the two germline ends. Full variable domain (remainder filled in from reference TRBV19 and TRBJ2-1): DGGITQSPKYLFRKEGQNVTLSCEQNLNHDAMYWYRQDPGQGLRLIYYSQIVNDFQKGDIAEGYSVSREKKESFPLTVTSAQKNPTAFYLCASSGVAFGNEQFFGPGTRLTVL.

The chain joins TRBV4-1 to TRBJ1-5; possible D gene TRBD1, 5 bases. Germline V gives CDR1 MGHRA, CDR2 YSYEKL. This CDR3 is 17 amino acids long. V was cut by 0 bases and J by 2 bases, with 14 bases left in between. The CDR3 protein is CASSQEAGLQGNQPQHF. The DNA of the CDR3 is TGCGCCAGCAGCCAAGAGGCAGGGCTTCAGGGCAATCAGCCCCAGCATTTT.

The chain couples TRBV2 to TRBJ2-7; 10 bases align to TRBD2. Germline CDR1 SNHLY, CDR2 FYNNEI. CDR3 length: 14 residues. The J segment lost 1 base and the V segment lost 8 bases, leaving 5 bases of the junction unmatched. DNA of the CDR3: TGTGCCAGCTCAACTAGCGGGACATCCTACGAGCAGTACTTC. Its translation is CASSTSGTSYEQYF.

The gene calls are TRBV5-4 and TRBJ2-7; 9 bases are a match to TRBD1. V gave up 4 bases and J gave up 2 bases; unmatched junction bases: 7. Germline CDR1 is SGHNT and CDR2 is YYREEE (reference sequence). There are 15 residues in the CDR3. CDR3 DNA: TGTGCCAGCAGCCCGTCGACAGGGGGGCCCTACGAGCAGTACTTC. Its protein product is CASSPSTGGPYEQYF. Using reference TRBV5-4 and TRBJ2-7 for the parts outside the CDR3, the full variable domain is ETGVTQSPTHLIKTRGQQVTLRCSSQSGHNTVSWYQQALGQGPQFIFQYYREEENGRGNFPPRFSGLQFPNYSSELNVNALELDDSALYLCASSPSTGGPYEQYFGPGTRLTVT.

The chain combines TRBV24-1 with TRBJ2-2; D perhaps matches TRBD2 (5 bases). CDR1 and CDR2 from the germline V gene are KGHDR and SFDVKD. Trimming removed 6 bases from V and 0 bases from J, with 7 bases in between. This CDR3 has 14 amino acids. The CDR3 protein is CATSKRANTGELFF. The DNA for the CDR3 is TGTGCCACCAGTAAGAGGGCGAACACCGGGGAGCTGTTTTTT.

This chain's CDR3 is CASSEAAPQNTEAFF. CDR3 coding DNA: TGTGCCAGCAGTGAAGCGGCGCCTCAGAACACTGAAGCTTTCTTT. V and J are TRBV6-1 and TRBJ1-1; no firm D call. Trimming cost V 0 bases and J 1 base, with 9 bases left between them. Germline loops: CDR1 MNHNS, CDR2 SASEGT. The CDR3 totals 15 residues.

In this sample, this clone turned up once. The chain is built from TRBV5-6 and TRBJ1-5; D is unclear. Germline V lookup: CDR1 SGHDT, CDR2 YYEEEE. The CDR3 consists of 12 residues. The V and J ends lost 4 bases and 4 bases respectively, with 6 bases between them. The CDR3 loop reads CASSLLNQPQHF. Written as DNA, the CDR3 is TGTGCCAGCAGCCTACTAAATCAGCCCCAGCATTTT.

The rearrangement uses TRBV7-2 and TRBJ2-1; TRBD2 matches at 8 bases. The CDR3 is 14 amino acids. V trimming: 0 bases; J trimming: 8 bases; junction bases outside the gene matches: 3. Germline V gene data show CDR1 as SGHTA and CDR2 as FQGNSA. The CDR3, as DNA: TGTGCCAGCAGCTTAGCGCGGGGGGTTGATGAGCAGTTCTTC. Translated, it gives CASSLARGVDEQFF.

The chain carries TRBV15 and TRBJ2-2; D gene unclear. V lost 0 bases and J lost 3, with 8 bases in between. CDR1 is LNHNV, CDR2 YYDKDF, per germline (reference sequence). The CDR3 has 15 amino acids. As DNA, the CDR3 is TGTGCCACCAGCAGAGATCTCCGGTACACCGGGGAGCTGTTTTTT. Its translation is CATSRDLRYTGELFF.

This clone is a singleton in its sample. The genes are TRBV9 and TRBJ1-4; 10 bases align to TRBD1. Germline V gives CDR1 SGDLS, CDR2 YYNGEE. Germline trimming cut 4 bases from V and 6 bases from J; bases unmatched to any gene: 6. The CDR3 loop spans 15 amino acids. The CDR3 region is CASSYRGTGDEKLFF. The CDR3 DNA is TGTGCCAGCAGCTATCGGGGGACAGGGGATGAAAAACTGTTTTTT.

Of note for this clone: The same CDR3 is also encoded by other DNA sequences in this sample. CDR3 region: CASSQDEGAGASTDTQYF. The CDR3, as DNA: TGTGCCAGCAGCCAAGATGAGGGGGCGGGCGCTAGCACAGATACGCAGTATTTT. The chain recombines TRBV3-1 (or the pseudogene TRBV3-2) with TRBJ2-3; 7 bases agree with TRBD1. CDR3 length equals 18 residues. Per germline, CDR1 LGHDT and CDR2 YNNKEL (reference sequence). V was clipped by 0 bases and J by 0 bases; unmatched bases: 9.

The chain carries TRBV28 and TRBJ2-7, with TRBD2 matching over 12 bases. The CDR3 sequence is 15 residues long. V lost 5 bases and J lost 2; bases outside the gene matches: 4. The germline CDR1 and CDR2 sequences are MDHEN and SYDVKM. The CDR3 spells CASSITSGRPYEQYF. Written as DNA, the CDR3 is TGTGCCAGCAGTATTACTAGCGGGAGGCCCTACGAGCAGTACTTC.

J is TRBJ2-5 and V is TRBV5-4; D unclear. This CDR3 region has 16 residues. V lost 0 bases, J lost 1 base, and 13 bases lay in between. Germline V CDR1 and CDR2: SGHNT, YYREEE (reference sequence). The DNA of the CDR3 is TGTGCCAGCAGCTTGGGGTCGGCAAACACCCAAGAGACCCAGTACTTC. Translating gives CASSLGSANTQETQYF.

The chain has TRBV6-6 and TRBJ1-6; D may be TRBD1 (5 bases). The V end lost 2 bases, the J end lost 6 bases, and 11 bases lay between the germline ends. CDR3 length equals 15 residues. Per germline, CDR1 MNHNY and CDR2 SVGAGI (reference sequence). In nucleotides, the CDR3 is TGTGCCAGCAGTTACCGGGGCCGTCCTAATTCACCCCTCCACTTT. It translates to CASSYRGRPNSPLHF.

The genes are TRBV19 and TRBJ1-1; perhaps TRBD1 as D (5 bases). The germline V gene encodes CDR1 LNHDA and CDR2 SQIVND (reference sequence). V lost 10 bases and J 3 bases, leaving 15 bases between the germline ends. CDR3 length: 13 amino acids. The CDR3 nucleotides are TGTGCCACCAGGGCGGGGTGGGACACTGAAGCTTTCTTT. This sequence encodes CATRAGWDTEAFF.

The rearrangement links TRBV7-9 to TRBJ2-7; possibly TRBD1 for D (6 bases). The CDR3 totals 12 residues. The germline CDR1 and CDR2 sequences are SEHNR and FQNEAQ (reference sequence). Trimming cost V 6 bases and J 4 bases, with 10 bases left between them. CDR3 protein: CASSQGGYEQYF. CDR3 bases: TGTGCCAGCAGTCAAGGGGGATACGAGCAGTACTTC. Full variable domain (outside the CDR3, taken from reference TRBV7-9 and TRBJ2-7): DTGVSQNPRHKITKRGQNVTFRCDPISEHNRLYWYRQTLGQGPEFLTYFQNEAQLEKSRLLSDRFSAERPKGSFSTLEIQRTEQGDSAMYLCASSQGGYEQYFGPGTRLTVT.

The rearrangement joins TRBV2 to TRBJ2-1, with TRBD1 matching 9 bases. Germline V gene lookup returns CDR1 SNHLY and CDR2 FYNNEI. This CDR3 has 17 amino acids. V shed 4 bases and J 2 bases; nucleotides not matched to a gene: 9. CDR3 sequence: CASSGMGQGTPYNEQFF. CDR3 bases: TGTGCCAGCAGTGGAATGGGACAGGGCACCCCCTACAATGAGCAGTTCTTC.

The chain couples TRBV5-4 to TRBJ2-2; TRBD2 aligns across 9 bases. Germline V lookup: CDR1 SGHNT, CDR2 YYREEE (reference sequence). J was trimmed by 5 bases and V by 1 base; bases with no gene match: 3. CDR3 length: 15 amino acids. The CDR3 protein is CASSLSLAGTGELFF. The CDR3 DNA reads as TGTGCCAGCAGCTTGTCTCTAGCGGGAACCGGGGAGCTGTTTTTT.

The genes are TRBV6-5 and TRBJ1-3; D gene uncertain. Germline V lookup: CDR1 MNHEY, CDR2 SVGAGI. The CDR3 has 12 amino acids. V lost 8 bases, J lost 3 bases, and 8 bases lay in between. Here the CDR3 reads CASRSHGNTIYF. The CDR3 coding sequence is TGTGCCAGCCGATCCCATGGAAACACCATATATTTT.

In DNA form, the CDR3 reads TGTGCCAGCAGCTTGTATAATGCCCCCAACGTCCTGACTTTC. Protein sequence: CASSLYNAPNVLTF. The chain carries TRBV5-4 and TRBJ2-6, with D uncertain. The CDR3 covers 14 residues. Germline assignment: CDR1 SGHNT and CDR2 YYREEE (reference sequence). V shed 1 base and J shed 8 bases, with 10 bases lying between them.

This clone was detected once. CDR3 loop: CASSDSGGASQPQHF. The CDR3 DNA reads TGTGCCAGCAGCGACTCAGGGGGCGCGAGTCAGCCCCAGCATTTT. The J gene is TRBJ1-5, the V gene TRBV9; 8 bases agree with TRBD1. CDR3 length: 15 residues. The J segment lost 6 bases and the V segment lost 3 bases, leaving 8 bases of the junction unmatched. The germline gives CDR1 SGDLS, CDR2 YYNGEE. The whole variable domain, filled in from reference TRBV9 and TRBJ1-5, reads DSGVTQTPKHLITATGQRVTLRCSPRSGDLSVYWYQQSLDQGLQFLIQYYNGEERAKGNILERFSAQQFPDLHSELNLSSLELGDSALYFCASSDSGGASQPQHFGDGTRLSIL.

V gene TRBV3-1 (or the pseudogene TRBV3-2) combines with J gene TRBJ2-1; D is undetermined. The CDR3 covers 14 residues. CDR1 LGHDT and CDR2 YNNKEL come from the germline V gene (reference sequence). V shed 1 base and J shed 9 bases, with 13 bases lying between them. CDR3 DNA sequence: TGTGCCAGCAGCCAAGGCTGGGCCTATAGTGAGCAGTTCTTC. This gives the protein CASSQGWAYSEQFF.

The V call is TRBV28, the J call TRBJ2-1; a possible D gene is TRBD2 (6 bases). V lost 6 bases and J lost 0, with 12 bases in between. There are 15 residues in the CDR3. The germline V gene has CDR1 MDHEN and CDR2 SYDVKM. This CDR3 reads CASRRAGSSYNEQFF. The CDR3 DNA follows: TGTGCCAGCAGGCGAGCGGGCTCCTCCTACAATGAGCAGTTCTTC.